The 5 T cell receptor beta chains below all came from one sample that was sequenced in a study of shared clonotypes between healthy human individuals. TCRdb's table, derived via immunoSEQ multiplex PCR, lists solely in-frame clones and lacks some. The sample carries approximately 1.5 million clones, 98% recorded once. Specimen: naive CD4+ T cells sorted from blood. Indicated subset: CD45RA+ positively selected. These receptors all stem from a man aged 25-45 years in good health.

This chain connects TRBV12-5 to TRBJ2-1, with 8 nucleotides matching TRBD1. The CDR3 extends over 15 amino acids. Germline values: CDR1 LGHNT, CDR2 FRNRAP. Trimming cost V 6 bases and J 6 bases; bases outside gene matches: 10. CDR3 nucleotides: TGTGCTAGTGGGCCCGGACAGGGAGGTTCCAATGAGCAGTTCTTC. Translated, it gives CASGPGQGGSNEQFF.

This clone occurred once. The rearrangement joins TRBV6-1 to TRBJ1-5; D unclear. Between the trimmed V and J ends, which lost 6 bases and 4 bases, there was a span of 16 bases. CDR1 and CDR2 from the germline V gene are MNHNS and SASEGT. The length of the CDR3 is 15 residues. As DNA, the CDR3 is TGTGCCAGCAGGGGCCTCGTGCAGGTGAATCAGCCCCAGCATTTT. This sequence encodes CASRGLVQVNQPQHF.

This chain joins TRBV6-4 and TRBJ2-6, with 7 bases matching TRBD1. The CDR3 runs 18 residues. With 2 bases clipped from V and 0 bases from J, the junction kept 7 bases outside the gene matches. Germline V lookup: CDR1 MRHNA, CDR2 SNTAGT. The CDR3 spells CASSDSTGAVSGANVLTF. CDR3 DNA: TGTGCCAGCAGTGACAGCACAGGGGCTGTCTCTGGGGCCAACGTCCTGACTTTC.

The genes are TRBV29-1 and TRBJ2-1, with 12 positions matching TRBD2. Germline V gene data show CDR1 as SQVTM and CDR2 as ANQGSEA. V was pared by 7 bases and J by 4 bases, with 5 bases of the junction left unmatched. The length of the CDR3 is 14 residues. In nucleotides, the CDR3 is TGCAGCGAGAAAGGACTAGCGGGGTACAATGAGCAGTTCTTC. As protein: CSEKGLAGYNEQFF.

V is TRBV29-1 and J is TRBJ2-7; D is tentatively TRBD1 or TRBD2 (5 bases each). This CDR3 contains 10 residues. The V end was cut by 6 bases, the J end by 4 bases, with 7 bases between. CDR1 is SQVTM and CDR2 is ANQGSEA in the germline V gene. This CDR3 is CSVGEYEQYF. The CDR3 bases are TGCAGCGTAGGGGAGTACGAGCAGTACTTC.